The following is a T cell receptor (beta chain) sequence with its context. What it binds is not known. This sample stems from a study of vaccination effects on CD4 cells after COVID-19. Measured with immunoSEQ multiplex PCR; TCRdb has only the in-frame clones, and not every one. This sample has under 9,000 clones, with roughly 79% found just once. Sequencing was preceded by expansion of antigen-specific CD4+ T cells with viral peptide pools in the ViraFEST assay. Cells that had been cultured for 10 days were the source of isolated CD4+ T cells. IL-2 at 9 to 10 IU/ml and peptides at 7.5 to 10 ug/ml were added to cultured PBMC, approximately 2 million per well. A half-medium replacement with IL-2 medium was carried out on days 3 and 7. V was clipped by 4 bases and J by 5 bases; unmatched bases: 3. This CDR3 is 13 amino acids long. CDR1 SGHNT and CDR2 YYREEE come from the germline V gene (reference sequence).

The chain is built from TRBV5-4 and TRBJ2-1; TRBD1 matches at 7 bases. Source: CD4+ T cells from PBMCs cultured with HCoV-229E spike peptides, taken before COVID-19 vaccination. The sequence was collected from a human donor who received a COVID-19 vaccine. CDR3 DNA: TGTGCCAGCAGCCCAGACAGGGACAATGAGCAGTTCTTC. This encodes CASSPDRDNEQFF.